This TCR beta chain is drawn from a study of shared clonotypes between healthy human individuals. Study conclusions and caveats: Only blood was sampled; tissue repertoires likely differ. The represented genetic and exposure-history diversity was limited by the small number of donors. With a few donors compared, 5% to 5.5% of naive CD4 clonotypes were shared.

J was trimmed by 3 bases and V by 1 base; bases with no gene match: 3. This CDR3 has 14 residues. CDR1 and CDR2 (germline): GTSNPN, SVGIG (reference sequence). Repertoires were generated with immunoSEQ multiplex PCR, while TCRdb's copy carries only in-frame clones and drops some. The sample has roughly 720,000 clones; about 90% are singletons. This clone came up once. Its antigen remains unidentified. This receptor was obtained from a man aged 18 to 29 in good health. Some clones in this sample may be carry-over from other donors' samples. The specimen sequenced was memory CD8+ T cells from PBMCs. Sample subset: CD45RO+ cells pooled with CCR7-negative TemRA cells. The V and J genes are TRBV30 and TRBJ2-7, with 10 positions matching TRBD2. The CDR3 DNA reads as TGTGCCTGGAGTGAACTAGCGGGAATCTACGAGCAGTACTTC. The encoded protein is CAWSELAGIYEQYF. The full variable domain, completed using reference TRBV30 and TRBJ2-7, is SQTIHQWPATLVQPVGSPLSLECTVEGTSNPNLYWYRQAAGRGLQLLFYSVGIGQISSEVPQNLSASRPQDRQFILSSKKLLLSDSGFYLCAWSELAGIYEQYFGPGTRLTVT.